This TCR beta chain was observed in a study of T cells after yellow fever vaccination. 5'RACE template switching produced TCR cDNA carrying a universal primer site and UMIs. TCRdb processed the 5' RACE reads anew with MiXCR; each CDR3 protein has one entry. Among a few hundred thousand distinct CDR3 sequences listed, roughly 3.5% were seen once. This clonotype was counted ten times or more. Trimming removed 3 bases from V and 0 bases from J, with 10 bases in between. The germline V gene has CDR1 KGHSH and CDR2 LQKENI. This CDR3 contains 15 residues. The sample in question was PBMCs, obtained on the day of the yellow fever booster vaccination. The chain joins TRBV18 to TRBJ2-3, with a weak D call TRBD2 (6 bases). The sequence was collected from a young man who received the YFV17D yellow fever vaccine. The CDR3 spells CASSPEGSSTDTQYF. In DNA form, the CDR3 reads TGTGCCAGCTCACCGGAGGGGTCTAGCACAGATACGCAGTATTTT.